A selection of T cell receptor beta chains follows, all from one sample in a study of CD8 T cells in Susac syndrome. One entry per CDR3 protein results from TCRdb running MiXCR on the immunoSEQ multiplex PCR reads. The sample carries nearly 110,000 distinct CDR3 sequences, roughly 94% recorded once. The sample consisted of CD8+ T cells from PBMCs. The receptors were sampled from a human donor with Susac syndrome. Both conserved end residues are part of each CDR3. The D gene is left open where the match is weak. Size tells how often a clone was seen (once, few, many) or the class of an expanded clone, and some rows leave it out.

CDR3,DNA,V,size,J,D
CASSQEGGNSPLHF,TGCGCCAGCAGCCAAGAAGGGGGGAACTCACCCCTCCACTTT,TRBV4-3,once,TRBJ1-6,.
CSAGDRSHSGNTIYF,TGCAGTGCCGGGGACAGATCCCACTCTGGAAACACCATATATTTT,TRBV20-1,.,TRBJ1-3,TRBD1
CASSRQGGNYEQYF,TGTGCCAGCAGCCGACAGGGGGGTAACTACGAGCAGTACTTC,TRBV14,once,TRBJ2-7,TRBD1
CASSPPDRSTGELFF,TGTGCCAGCTCACCACCGGACAGAAGTACCGGGGAGCTGTTTTTT,TRBV18,.,TRBJ2-2,.
CASSERIGGYTF,TGTGCCAGCAGTGAACGAATTGGGGGCTACACCTTC,TRBV2,.,TRBJ1-2,.
CSVGGMMTSSYNEQFF,TGCAGCGTTGGAGGGATGATGACTAGCTCCTACAATGAGCAGTTCTTC,TRBV29-1,few,TRBJ2-1,.
CASSFLTDRSLFF,TGTGCCAGCAGCTTCCTGACAGACCGCTCGCTGTTTTTT,TRBV7-9,.,TRBJ1-4,.
CASSPHYEANVLTF,TGTGCCAGCAGTCCCCACTACGAAGCCAACGTCCTGACTTTC,TRBV27,once,TRBJ2-6,.
CASSFTPAGDTQYF,TGTGCCAGCAGTTTTACACCGGCCGGAGATACGCAGTATTTT,TRBV27,.,TRBJ2-3,.
CASSQDLTEAFF,TGTGCCAGCAGCCAAGATCTCACTGAAGCTTTCTTT,TRBV14,.,TRBJ1-1,.
CASSYSPGGSTDTQYF,TGTGCCAGCAGTTACTCCCCCGGGGGTAGCACAGATACGCAGTATTTT,TRBV6-2/TRBV6-3,.,TRBJ2-3,.
CASSPGQVGAREQFF,TGTGCCAGCAGTCCTGGACAGGTCGGGGCAAGGGAGCAGTTCTTC,TRBV27,once,TRBJ2-1,TRBD1
CASSLRGRAFLYGYTF,TGTGCCAGCAGTCTCAGGGGGCGAGCATTTCTCTATGGCTACACCTTC,TRBV12-3/TRBV12-4,.,TRBJ1-2,TRBD1
CASSQGGPGYGYTF,TGCGCCAGCAGCCAAGGGGGCCCGGGCTATGGCTACACCTTC,TRBV4-1,.,TRBJ1-2,.
CASSLGGESADTQYF,TGTGCCAGCAGTTTAGGCGGGGAGTCGGCAGATACGCAGTATTTT,TRBV12-3/TRBV12-4,.,TRBJ2-3,.
CASSRGAVGANVLTF,TGTGCCAGTAGTCGGGGCGCGGTTGGGGCCAACGTCCTGACTTTC,TRBV19,.,TRBJ2-6,.
CSATPSGQDLAKNIQYF,TGCAGTGCTACGCCGTCAGGTCAAGATCTAGCCAAAAACATTCAGTACTTC,TRBV20-1,.,TRBJ2-4,.
CASSRTDTQYF,TGTGCCAGCAGCCGCACAGATACGCAGTATTTT,TRBV2,.,TRBJ2-3,.
CASSGLAGGPNYEQYF,TGTGCCAGCAGCGGACTAGCGGGGGGTCCCAACTACGAGCAGTACTTC,TRBV9,.,TRBJ2-7,TRBD2
CSARSPLGTQYF,TGCAGTGCTAGATCGCCCCTGGGTACGCAGTATTTT,TRBV20-1,.,TRBJ2-3,.
CSVAASGENEQFF,TGCAGCGTTGCGGCTAGCGGGGAAAATGAGCAGTTCTTC,TRBV29-1,.,TRBJ2-1,TRBD2
CASSSGPGTEAFF,TGTGCCAGCAGTTCGGGCCCCGGGACTGAAGCTTTCTTT,TRBV12-3/TRBV12-4,.,TRBJ1-1,.
CASSSRQGNQPQHF,TGTGCCAGCAGCTCCAGACAGGGCAATCAGCCCCAGCATTTT,TRBV7-9,.,TRBJ1-5,.
CASSNGVGYEQYF,TGTGCCAGTAGTAACGGGGTGGGCTACGAGCAGTACTTC,TRBV19,once,TRBJ2-7,.
CASSPPRGNIQYF,TGTGCCAGCAGCCCACCGCGGGGAAACATTCAGTACTTC,TRBV7-9,.,TRBJ2-4,.
CSALLGQGNQPQHF,TGCAGTGCTCTACTGGGTCAGGGGAATCAGCCCCAGCATTTT,TRBV20-1,.,TRBJ1-5,.
CSVDTGGSYEQYF,TGCAGCGTAGATACAGGGGGCTCCTACGAGCAGTACTTC,TRBV29-1,.,TRBJ2-7,TRBD1
CASSASLTGNGNTIYF,TGTGCCAGCAGCGCCTCCCTTACAGGGAATGGAAACACCATATATTTT,TRBV13,.,TRBJ1-3,.
CASSQIRTGRQETQYF,TGTGCCAGCAGCCAAATCCGGACAGGGCGCCAAGAGACCCAGTACTTC,TRBV3-1,.,TRBJ2-5,TRBD1
CSVDGVDQPDTQYF,TGCAGCGTTGACGGGGTGGACCAGCCGGATACGCAGTATTTT,TRBV29-1,.,TRBJ2-3,.
CASSSPRGTDIYEQYF,TGTGCCAGCAGCTCCCCCCGTGGGACAGATATCTACGAGCAGTACTTC,TRBV7-9,.,TRBJ2-7,TRBD1
CASRPAGAITDTQYF,TGTGCCAGCAGGCCAGCGGGGGCCATCACAGATACGCAGTATTTT,TRBV9,.,TRBJ2-3,TRBD2
CASSLGFSGASPGTDTQYF,TGTGCCAGCAGCTTAGGATTTAGCGGGGCTTCCCCTGGCACAGATACGCAGTATTTT,TRBV7-2,.,TRBJ2-3,TRBD2
CASGLVRSVGERGTEAFF,TGTGCTAGTGGTTTGGTACGTTCTGTTGGGGAAAGGGGTACTGAAGCTTTCTTT,TRBV12-5,.,TRBJ1-1,.
CASSDDGELFF,TGTGCCAGCAGCGATGACGGGGAGCTGTTTTTT,TRBV9,.,TRBJ2-2,.
CASSADRGQYF,TGTGCCAGCAGCGCCGACAGGGGGCAGTACTTC,TRBV7-9,.,TRBJ2-7,TRBD1
CASSQEGPWGLAAQPQHF,TGCGCCAGCAGCCAAGAGGGCCCTTGGGGTCTCGCCGCCCAGCCCCAGCATTTT,TRBV4-1,.,TRBJ1-5,.
CASSPGTTVEQFF,TGTGCCAGCAGCCCCGGGACTACGGTTGAGCAGTTCTTC,TRBV12-3/TRBV12-4,.,TRBJ2-1,TRBD2
CASSQNANRDRVTYEQYF,TGTGCCAGCAGCCAAAATGCCAACCGGGACAGGGTAACCTACGAGCAGTACTTC,TRBV16,.,TRBJ2-7,TRBD1
CASSLGGTYNEQFF,TGTGCCAGCAGTTTAGGGGGGACTTACAATGAGCAGTTCTTC,TRBV27,.,TRBJ2-1,.
CASSEVWGENTEAFF,TGTGCCAGCAGTGAAGTTTGGGGGGAGAACACTGAAGCTTTCTTT,TRBV2,once,TRBJ1-1,.
CASSSPGQGANGYTF,TGTGCCAGCAGTTCGCCGGGACAGGGGGCGAATGGCTACACCTTC,TRBV27,.,TRBJ1-2,TRBD1
CSVEDLDSSYEQYF,TGCAGCGTTGAAGATCTCGACAGCTCCTACGAGCAGTACTTC,TRBV29-1,once,TRBJ2-7,.
CASSQAVAGFTDTQYF,TGTGCCAGCAGCCAAGCCGTAGCGGGTTTCACAGATACGCAGTATTTT,TRBV3-1,.,TRBJ2-3,TRBD2
CASRLGQRQAFF,TGTGCCAGCAGACTCGGACAGAGGCAGGCTTTCTTT,TRBV27,.,TRBJ1-1,.
CASRASGAELFF,TGTGCCAGCAGGGCCTCCGGGGCGGAACTGTTTTTT,TRBV11-2,.,TRBJ1-4,.
CASNPVPLAKNIQYF,TGTGCCAGCAACCCCGTACCCTTAGCCAAAAACATTCAGTACTTC,TRBV5-8,once,TRBJ2-4,.
CSVEWSRGPADTQYF,TGCAGCGTTGAATGGTCGCGGGGGCCGGCAGATACGCAGTATTTT,TRBV29-1,.,TRBJ2-3,.
CASSLGGLGEQYF,TGTGCCAGCAGTTTAGGCGGACTGGGCGAGCAGTACTTC,TRBV27,.,TRBJ2-7,.
CASEKSVGTDTQYF,TGTGCCAGCGAAAAATCCGTGGGGACAGATACGCAGTATTTT,TRBV7-9,.,TRBJ2-3,.